This paragraph covers one TCR beta chain sequence. This entry belongs to a study of T cell changes during pregnancy in multiple sclerosis. CDR1 is SGHNT and CDR2 is YYREEE in the germline V gene (reference sequence). With 0 bases removed from V and 2 bases from J, the gap between germline ends came to 20 bases. This CDR3 contains 18 residues. Repertoires were generated with immunoSEQ multiplex PCR, while TCRdb's copy carries only in-frame clones and drops some. The sample contains over 15,000 clones, 88% of which appear only once. This receptor was identified in a female donor in good health, enrolled as a control in a pregnancy study. The sequences come from CD8+ T cells from peripheral blood mononuclear cells, collected after pregnancy. The chain uses TRBV5-4 and TRBJ2-5; D is perhaps TRBD2 (6 bases). The CDR3 DNA reads TGTGCCAGCAGCTTGGGACTGATGGAGGTCGGGAGACAAGAGACCCAGTACTTC. Its translation: CASSLGLMEVGRQETQYF.